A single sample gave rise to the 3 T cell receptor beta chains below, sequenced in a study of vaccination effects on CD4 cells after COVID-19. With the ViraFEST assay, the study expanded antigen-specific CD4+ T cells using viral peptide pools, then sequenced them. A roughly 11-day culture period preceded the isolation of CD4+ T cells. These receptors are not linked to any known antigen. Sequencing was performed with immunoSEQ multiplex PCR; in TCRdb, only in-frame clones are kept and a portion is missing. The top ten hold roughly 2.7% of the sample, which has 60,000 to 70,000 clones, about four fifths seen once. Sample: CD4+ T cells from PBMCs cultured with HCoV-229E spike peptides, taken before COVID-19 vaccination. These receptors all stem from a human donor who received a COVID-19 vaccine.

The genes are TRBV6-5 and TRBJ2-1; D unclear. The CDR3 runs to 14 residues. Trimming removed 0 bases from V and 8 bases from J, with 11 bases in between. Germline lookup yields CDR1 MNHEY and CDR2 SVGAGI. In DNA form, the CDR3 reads TGTGCCAGCAGTTACTCGCCAGCGTTGGATGAGCAGTTCTTC. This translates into CASSYSPALDEQFF.

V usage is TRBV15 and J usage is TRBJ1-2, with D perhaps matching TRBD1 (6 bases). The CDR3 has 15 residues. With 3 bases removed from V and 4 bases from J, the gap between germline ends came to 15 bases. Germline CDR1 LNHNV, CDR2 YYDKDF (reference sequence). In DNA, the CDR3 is TGTGCCACCAGCAGGGCCAACAGGGAACTCTATGGCTACACCTTC. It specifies CATSRANRELYGYTF.

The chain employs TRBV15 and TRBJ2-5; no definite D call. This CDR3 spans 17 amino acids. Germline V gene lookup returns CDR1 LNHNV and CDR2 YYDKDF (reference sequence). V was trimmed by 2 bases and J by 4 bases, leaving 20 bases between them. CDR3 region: CATSRRLPGHAGETQYF. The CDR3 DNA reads TGTGCCACCAGCAGAAGACTTCCCGGGCACGCCGGAGAGACCCAGTACTTC. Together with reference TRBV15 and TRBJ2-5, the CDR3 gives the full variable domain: DAMVIQNPRYQVTQFGKPVTLSCSQTLNHNVMYWYQQKSSQAPKLLFHYYDKDFNNEADTPDNFQSRRPNTSFCFLDIRSPGLGDTAMYLCATSRRLPGHAGETQYFGPGTRLLVL.